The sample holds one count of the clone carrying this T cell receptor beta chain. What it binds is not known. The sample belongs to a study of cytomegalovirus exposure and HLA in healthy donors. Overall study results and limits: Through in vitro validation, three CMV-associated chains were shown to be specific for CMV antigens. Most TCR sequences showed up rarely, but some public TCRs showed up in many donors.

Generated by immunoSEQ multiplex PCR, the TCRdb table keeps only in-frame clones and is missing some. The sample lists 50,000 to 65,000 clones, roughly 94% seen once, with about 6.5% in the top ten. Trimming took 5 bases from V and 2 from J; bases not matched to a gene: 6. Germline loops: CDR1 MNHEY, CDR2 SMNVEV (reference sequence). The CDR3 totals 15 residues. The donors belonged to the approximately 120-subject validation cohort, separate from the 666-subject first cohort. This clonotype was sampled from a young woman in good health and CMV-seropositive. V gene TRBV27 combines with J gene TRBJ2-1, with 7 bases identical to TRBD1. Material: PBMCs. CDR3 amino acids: CASSIPGQTYNEQFF. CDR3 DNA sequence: TGTGCCAGCAGTATACCGGGACAGACCTACAATGAGCAGTTCTTC.